These 22 T cell receptor beta chains were all obtained from the same sample, sequenced in a study of shared clonotypes between healthy human individuals. The table came from immunoSEQ multiplex PCR; TCRdb's copy has only in-frame clones and leaves some out. The table shows about 96,000 clones, with about 70% occurring only once. The sequencing sample was made of memory CD8+ T cells sorted from blood. The subset was: CD45RO+ cells pooled with CCR7-negative TemRA cells. The receptors were sampled from a man in his thirties or forties in good health.

This clone was detected once. The chain has TRBV5-4 and TRBJ2-1; 9 positions match TRBD2. With V trimmed by 4 bases and J by 3 bases, 8 bases remained unmatched. Germline V gives CDR1 SGHNT, CDR2 YYREEE (reference sequence). The CDR3 extends over 16 amino acids. CDR3 residues: CASSLDGGRGYNEQFF. The CDR3 DNA is TGTGCCAGCAGCCTTGATGGCGGGAGGGGCTACAATGAGCAGTTCTTC.

The rearrangement links TRBV7-9 to TRBJ2-7, with 9 bases fitting TRBD1. The CDR3 is 16 residues long. Germline V CDR1 and CDR2: SEHNR, FQNEAQ (reference sequence). J was trimmed by 4 bases and V by 1 base; bases with no gene match: 8. CDR3 DNA sequence: TGTGCCAGCAGCTTAGAGAAGGACAGGGGCCCATACGAGCAGTACTTC. It yields the protein CASSLEKDRGPYEQYF.

As regards this clone: A much more abundant neighbour one base away suggests this may be a read error. The sample has other DNA sequences that encode this CDR3 too. The chain couples TRBV6-5 to TRBJ2-7; 11 nucleotides agree with TRBD1. V shed 5 bases and J 4 bases; nucleotides not matched to a gene: 4. Germline V gene lookup returns CDR1 MNHEY and CDR2 SVGAGI. The CDR3 consists of 14 residues. The CDR3 sequence is CASSAGTGGYEQYF. The DNA of the CDR3 is TGTGCCAGCAGTGCCGGGACAGGGGGTTACGAGCAGTACTTC.

The rearrangement links TRBV9 to TRBJ2-6; TRBD2 might be the D (6 bases). The germline CDR1 and CDR2 sequences are SGDLS and YYNGEE. V lost 4 bases, J lost 0 bases, and 8 bases lay in between. The CDR3 is made up of 15 amino acids. This CDR3 reads CASSQRVSGANVLTF. The CDR3 DNA is TGTGCCAGCAGCCAGCGGGTCTCTGGGGCCAACGTCCTGACTTTC.

This chain links TRBV4-3 with TRBJ1-2, with D perhaps matching TRBD1 (5 bases). Per germline, CDR1 LGHNA and CDR2 YSLEER. The length of the CDR3 is 16 residues. Trimming removed 0 bases from V and 0 bases from J, with 11 bases in between. CDR3 nucleotide sequence: TGCGCCAGCAGCCAAGATAGGGGCGAAGCTAACTATGGCTACACCTTC. The encoded protein is CASSQDRGEANYGYTF.

The chain couples TRBV5-1 to TRBJ2-7; maybe TRBD2 (6 bases). In germline, CDR1 is SGHRS, CDR2 YFSETQ. With 0 bases removed from V and 0 bases from J, the gap between germline ends came to 10 bases. This CDR3 spans 15 amino acids. CDR3 nucleotide sequence: TGCGCCAGCAGCTTGGGAGCGGGCCTCTCCTACGAGCAGTACTTC. As protein: CASSLGAGLSYEQYF.

The V gene is TRBV7-9, the J gene TRBJ2-3, with 7 bases fitting TRBD2. The junction had 5 bases not matched to a gene; V was cut back by 4 bases and J by 1 base. Per the germline V gene, CDR1 is SEHNR and CDR2 is FQNEAQ (reference sequence). CDR3 length equals 15 residues. CDR3 region: CASSWRAGGTDTQYF. The CDR3 nucleotides are TGTGCCAGCAGCTGGAGGGCGGGGGGCACAGATACGCAGTATTTT.

The chain has TRBV6-1 and TRBJ2-3; TRBD2 might be the D (5 bases). V was pared by 1 base and J by 4 bases, with 12 bases between. This CDR3 region has 15 residues. CDR1 is MNHNS, CDR2 SASEGT, per germline. DNA for the CDR3: TGTGCCAGCAGTGAAGTGGTGGCTAGCTCAGATACGCAGTATTTT. Residues: CASSEVVASSDTQYF.

This clone was counted between two and nine times. J is TRBJ2-3 and V is TRBV7-8; D is unclear. The CDR3 loop spans 13 amino acids. V was shortened by 3 bases and J by 2 bases, with 6 bases between the two germline ends. From germline, CDR1 is SGHVS and CDR2 FQNEAQ. Written as DNA, the CDR3 is TGTGCCAGCAGCTTGGCCCTCACAGATACGCAGTATTTT. It is translated as CASSLALTDTQYF. The full variable domain, completed using reference TRBV7-8 and TRBJ2-3, is GAGVSQSPRYKVAKRGQDVALRCDPISGHVSLFWYQQALGQGPEFLTYFQNEAQLDKSGLPSDRFFAERPEGSVSTLKIQRTQQEDSAVYLCASSLALTDTQYFGPGTRLTVL.

CDR3 nucleotide sequence: TGTGCCAGTAGTGGACGGACAGGGGACGCACCTAACGAGCAGTACTTC. Translation gives CASSGRTGDAPNEQYF. This rearrangement joins TRBV19 to TRBJ2-7; 9 positions agree with TRBD1. CDR1 LNHDA and CDR2 SQIVND come from the germline V gene (reference sequence). CDR3 length equals 16 residues. V trimming: 5 bases; J trimming: 5 bases; junction bases outside the gene matches: 13.

The rearrangement uses TRBV5-1 and TRBJ1-1; D gene ambiguous. Per the germline V gene, CDR1 is SGHRS and CDR2 is YFSETQ. This CDR3 has 15 amino acids. Deletions cut 0 bases from V and 1 base from J, with 10 bases between. The chain's CDR3 is CASSLEIGANTEAFF. The DNA for the CDR3 is TGCGCCAGCAGCTTGGAGATCGGAGCGAACACTGAAGCTTTCTTT.

Notes on this clone: Other DNA sequences in the same sample also yield this CDR3. This rearrangement joins TRBV28 to TRBJ2-7; a weak D match, TRBD1 (5 bases). Germline lookup yields CDR1 MDHEN and CDR2 SYDVKM. This CDR3 region has 12 residues. The germline V and J ends were trimmed by 7 bases and 1 base, with 8 bases remaining between them. The CDR3 protein is CASTGSSYEQYF. The CDR3 DNA follows: TGTGCCAGCACAGGGTCTTCCTACGAGCAGTACTTC.

At least ten counts were recorded for this clone. The gene calls are TRBV7-1 and TRBJ2-1; the D is unclear. TRBV7-1 is labeled an ORF, and its function is uncertain. With 5 bases removed from V and 0 bases from J, the gap between germline ends came to 14 bases. The CDR3 sequence is 16 residues long. This chain's CDR3 is CASSLLEAASYNEQFF. The CDR3 bases are TGTGCCAGCAGCCTATTAGAGGCGGCCTCCTACAATGAGCAGTTCTTC.

This clone was recorded only once. J is TRBJ1-1 and V is TRBV4-1; tentative D call: TRBD1 (5 bases). Germline CDR1 is MGHRA and CDR2 is YSYEKL. V was trimmed by 6 bases and J by 3 bases, leaving 20 bases between them. The CDR3 contains 16 residues. The CDR3 DNA sequence: TGCGCCAGCAGAGTACCGCCGGGGGGTTTAGACACTGAAGCTTTCTTT. Translated: CASRVPPGGLDTEAFF.

This chain connects TRBV27 to TRBJ2-7; 12 bases line up with TRBD2. With V trimmed by 6 bases and J by 5 bases, 5 bases remained unmatched. This CDR3 contains 14 residues. Germline CDR1 MNHEY, CDR2 SMNVEV (reference sequence). In DNA, the CDR3 is TGTGCCAGCAGCCCCAGACTAGCGGGGGACGAGCAGTACTTC. Its translation is CASSPRLAGDEQYF.

This clone was found once. This chain links TRBV6-5 with TRBJ2-7; TRBD1 might be the D (6 bases). Germline CDR1 and CDR2: MNHEY and SVGAGI. The CDR3 extends over 13 amino acids. Trimming took 4 bases from V and 3 from J, leaving 10 bases between them. For the CDR3, the DNA is TGTGCCAGCAGTTGGGGGCACCTCTACGAGCAGTACTTC. Amino acid sequence: CASSWGHLYEQYF.

The V gene is TRBV7-2, the J gene TRBJ2-7, with D perhaps assigned TRBD1 or TRBD2 (5 bases each). This CDR3 is 15 amino acids long. V shed 5 bases and J shed 5 bases, with 19 bases lying between them. The germline CDR1 and CDR2 sequences are SGHTA and FQGNSA. The chain's CDR3 is CASSPWPSSGHEQYF. DNA for the CDR3: TGTGCCAGCAGCCCTTGGCCCTCCTCGGGGCACGAGCAGTACTTC.

This clone was counted a few times. The chain uses TRBV29-1 and TRBJ2-2; 10 positions agree with TRBD1. The CDR3 spans 14 residues. With V trimmed by 7 bases and J by 7 bases, 9 bases remained unmatched. Germline CDR1 is SQVTM and CDR2 is ANQGSEA. The CDR3 DNA reads as TGCAGCGCCTCGGGGACAGGGGTAGTCGGGGAGCTGTTTTTT. Its protein is CSASGTGVVGELFF.

Only a few counts were recorded for this clone. This chain uses TRBV4-1 with TRBJ2-2, with D unresolved. The CDR3 runs 14 residues. The V end was cut by 1 base, the J end by 2 bases, with 5 bases between. Germline V gene data show CDR1 as MGHRA and CDR2 as YSYEKL. The CDR3: CASSQVPNTGELFF. DNA for the CDR3: TGCGCCAGCAGCCAAGTCCCTAACACCGGGGAGCTGTTTTTT.

The rearrangement joins TRBV2 to TRBJ1-3, with D tentatively TRBD1 (6 bases). The V end was cut by 5 bases, the J end by 0 bases, with 8 bases between. Germline-derived CDR1 and CDR2 are SNHLY and FYNNEI. This CDR3 is 14 amino acids long. In DNA, the CDR3 is TGTGCCAGCAGTCAGGACAGCTCTGGAAACACCATATATTTT. This gives the protein CASSQDSSGNTIYF.

V gene TRBV10-2 combines with J gene TRBJ2-1; 10 nucleotides line up with TRBD2. The germline CDR1 and CDR2 sequences are WSHSY and SAAADI. V trimming: 2 bases; J trimming: 4 bases; junction bases outside the gene matches: 2. The length of the CDR3 is 15 residues. The CDR3 loop is CASSEASGSYNEQFF. In DNA form, the CDR3 reads TGCGCCAGCAGTGAGGCTAGCGGGAGTTACAATGAGCAGTTCTTC.

The chain links TRBV2 to TRBJ1-5; D remains ambiguous. V shed 5 bases and J shed 3 bases, with 8 bases lying between them. This CDR3 spans 13 amino acids. Germline V CDR1 and CDR2: SNHLY, FYNNEI. The CDR3 sequence: CASSRQINQPQHF. The CDR3, as DNA: TGTGCCAGCAGTAGGCAAATCAATCAGCCCCAGCATTTT.